These 21 T cell receptor beta chains originate from one sample sequenced in a study of T cells in Graves' hyperthyroidism and ophthalmopathy (dated by TCRdb to the late 2010s). Libraries were made using multiplex PCR. Sequenced using an Illumina HiSeq 2000. The TCR beta CDR3 regions were amplified from the RNA transcripts. The first round of RT-PCR for the TCR CDR3 was performed with the HTBI primer set and the Qiagen OneStep RT-PCR kit. The raw public reads went through TCRdb reprocessing: fastp at Q25, MiXCR clone calling, in-frame beta chains kept. Rows are unified per CDR3 protein, each entry keeping the most common DNA and genes. The sample yields under 300,000 distinct CDR3 sequences; roughly 13% were counted once. The ten biggest clones cover 7% to 9.5% of the sample. The specimen sequenced was blood. The source of these receptors is a woman in her 40s with Graves' hyperthyroidism.

A few counts support this clonotype. Being one base from a much bigger clone, this may be a read error. The CDR3 here is CASSYKPLPGGNSPPHF. CDR3 DNA: TGTGCCAGCAGTTATAAACCTTTACCAGGGGGGAATTCACCCCCCCACTTT. The chain couples TRBV28 to TRBJ1-6; 7 bases are shared with TRBD1. The CDR3 runs 17 residues. Germline values: CDR1 MDHEN, CDR2 SYDVKM.

This chain connects TRBV6-2 or TRBV6-3 to TRBJ1-6; D gene ambiguous. The V gene's germline CDR1 is MNHEY and CDR2 SVGEGT. This CDR3 spans 15 amino acids. V dropped 5 bases and J dropped 6 bases, with 14 bases sitting between them. In nucleotides, the CDR3 is TGTGCCAGCAGTAACGGAAGGCAGACTAATTCACCCCTCCACTTT. Translated: CASSNGRQTNSPLHF.

The genes are TRBV18 and TRBJ2-1, with 7 bases that match TRBD2. CDR3 size: 16 residues. With V trimmed by 0 bases and J by 10 bases, 12 bases remained unmatched. Per germline, CDR1 KGHSH and CDR2 LQKENI. CDR3 in amino acids: CASSPPTAGRWEEQFF. DNA for the CDR3: TGTGCCAGCTCACCACCAACAGCGGGGCGATGGGAGGAGCAGTTCTTC.

This clonotype was counted many times. The rearrangement joins TRBV12-3 or TRBV12-4 to TRBJ1-4; 9 positions match TRBD1. CDR3 length: 13 residues. The ends lost 5 bases at V and 7 bases at J; junction bases unmatched: 2. CDR3 loop: CASSQQGAEKLFF. The DNA for the CDR3 is TGTGCCAGCAGTCAACAGGGGGCTGAAAAACTGTTTTTT.

This clonotype was detected ten times or more. The gene calls are TRBV28 and TRBJ2-3; a possible D gene is TRBD2 (6 bases). CDR1 is MDHEN, CDR2 SYDVKM, per germline. V was trimmed by 6 bases and J by 2 bases, leaving 18 bases between them. This CDR3 is built from 16 residues. CDR3 sequence reads: CASRFFRAGFTDTQYF. CDR3 DNA: TGTGCCAGCAGATTCTTCCGTGCGGGATTCACAGATACGCAGTATTTT.

This clonotype was counted at least ten times. The rearrangement uses TRBV14 and TRBJ2-7, with 7 bases identical to TRBD2. The CDR3 runs to 14 residues. V was pared by 4 bases and J by 5 bases, with 8 bases of the junction left unmatched. The germline gives CDR1 SGHDN, CDR2 FVKESK. DNA of the CDR3: TGTGCCAGCAGCCCCGGACTAGATCCCCACGAGCAGTACTTC. Translating it yields CASSPGLDPHEQYF.

This clonotype was detected many times. The chain couples TRBV6-1 to TRBJ1-1; no clear D gene. The germline V and J ends were trimmed by 10 bases and 3 bases, with 12 bases remaining between them. This CDR3 region has 12 residues. Germline loops: CDR1 MNHNS, CDR2 SASEGT. CDR3 coding DNA: TGTGCCACACCACCCAGAGACACTGAAGCTTTCTTT. This codes for CATPPRDTEAFF.

This clonotype showed up many times. The chain has TRBV28 and TRBJ2-7; D is perhaps TRBD2 (6 bases). This CDR3 region has 13 residues. V lost 4 bases and J lost 5, with 12 bases in between. Germline CDR1 and CDR2: MDHEN and SYDVKM. CDR3: CASSWDSLHEQYF. The CDR3 region has the DNA TGTGCCAGCAGTTGGGACTCCCTTCACGAGCAGTACTTC.

This clonotype occurred many times. The J gene is TRBJ1-4, the V gene TRBV12-3 or TRBV12-4; D not resolved. Trimming removed 4 bases from V and 4 bases from J, with 10 bases in between. The CDR3 runs to 14 residues. CDR3 nucleotide sequence: TGTGCCAGCAGTTCGACCGTAGATAATGAAAAACTGTTTTTT. Translating gives CASSSTVDNEKLFF.

This clonotype has only a few counts. The chain has TRBV15 and TRBJ1-4; tentative D call: TRBD1 (5 bases). The V end lost 2 bases, the J end lost 8 bases, and 18 bases lay between the germline ends. The CDR3 runs to 16 residues. Germline-derived CDR1 and CDR2 are LNHNV and YYDKDF (reference sequence). Here the CDR3 reads CATSRTRQTLMEKLFF. As DNA, the CDR3 is TGTGCCACCAGCAGAACCCGACAGACCCTAATGGAAAAACTGTTTTTT.

This clonotype was picked up many times. The chain joins TRBV19 to TRBJ2-2; tentative D call: TRBD1 (6 bases). The CDR3 has 13 residues. Per the germline V gene, CDR1 is LNHDA and CDR2 is SQIVND (reference sequence). Trimming removed 5 bases from V and 6 bases from J, with 10 bases in between. CDR3 nucleotide sequence: TGTGCCAGTAGTCCAACAGGGTCCGGGGAGCTGTTTTTT. Protein: CASSPTGSGELFF.

This clonotype occurred many times. This sequence joins TRBV20-1 and TRBJ1-1; D call uncertain. Trimming took 2 bases from V and 6 from J, leaving 19 bases between them. The CDR3 totals 15 residues. The V gene's germline CDR1 is DFQATT and CDR2 SNEGSKA (reference sequence). CDR3 in DNA: TGCAGTGCTAGAAGCGTGGTGGGAGGTGACGCTGAAGCTTTCTTT. It yields the protein CSARSVVGGDAEAFF.

The table lists this clonotype with a few counts. The chain employs TRBV5-1 and TRBJ2-5, with TRBD2 matching over 8 bases. Germline-derived CDR1 and CDR2 are SGHRS and YFSETQ. V lost 3 bases to trimming and J lost 5 bases; unmatched junction nucleotides: 9. The CDR3 is made up of 15 amino acids. The CDR3: CASSSPGLGGETQYF. CDR3 sequence (DNA): TGCGCCAGCAGCTCGCCGGGACTAGGCGGGGAGACCCAGTACTTC.

This chain uses TRBV29-1 with TRBJ2-1, with D perhaps matching TRBD1 or TRBD2 (5 bases each). The CDR3 totals 14 residues. Germline CDR1 reads SQVTM; CDR2 reads ANQGSEA. Trimming pared 6 bases from V and 2 bases from J, leaving 14 bases between. The CDR3: CSVDTGYTYNEQFF. CDR3 nucleotides: TGCAGCGTGGACACGGGGTATACCTACAATGAGCAGTTCTTC.

This clonotype has ten or more counts. The V and J genes are TRBV6-1 and TRBJ1-1; the D gene is possibly TRBD1 (5 bases). V dropped 4 bases and J dropped 5 bases, with 14 bases sitting between them. The CDR3 spans 14 residues. Germline CDR1 MNHNS, CDR2 SASEGT. The CDR3 nucleotides are TGTGCCAGCAGTGGGGACGGTTGGAGGACTGAAGCTTTCTTT. This translates into CASSGDGWRTEAFF.

At least ten counts were recorded for this clonotype. Here the CDR3 DNA reads TGTGCCAGCAGTCCTCTAGCGGGAAGAGAGACCCAGTACTTC. This gives the protein CASSPLAGRETQYF. The chain carries TRBV6-1 and TRBJ2-5; the match to TRBD2 covers 9 bases. Per the germline V gene, CDR1 is MNHNS and CDR2 is SASEGT. V was clipped by 5 bases and J by 4 bases; unmatched bases: 5. The CDR3 covers 14 residues.

This clonotype was detected a few times. A much larger clone differs by one base, so this may be a read error. The V call is TRBV2, the J call TRBJ2-5, with unresolved D. Germline values: CDR1 SNHLY, CDR2 FYNNEI. Trimming left V 4 bases short and J 1 base short, with 10 bases between. The CDR3 consists of 14 residues. The CDR3 nucleotides read TGTGCCAGCAGTGTCTCTGGCACCCAAGAGACCCAGTACTTC. Protein product: CASSVSGTQETQYF.

This clonotype appeared many times. The V gene is TRBV7-9, the J gene TRBJ1-2; 7 nucleotides match TRBD1. The CDR3 runs to 15 residues. Looked up from germline, CDR1 is SEHNR and CDR2 is FQNEAQ (reference sequence). Trimming took 2 bases from V and 2 from J; bases not matched to a gene: 5. The CDR3 coding sequence is TGTGCCAGCAGCTTATACAGGGGAACCAACTATGGCTACACCTTC. Its protein is CASSLYRGTNYGYTF.

This clonotype was recorded a few times. The chain carries TRBV20-1 and TRBJ2-4, with TRBD2 matching over 7 bases. CDR1 and CDR2 from the germline V gene are DFQATT and SNEGSKA (reference sequence). The CDR3 is made up of 16 amino acids. J lost 1 base, V lost 0 bases, and 6 bases had no gene match. In DNA form, the CDR3 reads TGCAGTGCTAGAGATCGGGCTAGCGGTGCCAAAAACATTCAGTACTTC. This translates into CSARDRASGAKNIQYF.

This clonotype was seen at least ten times. The rearrangement links TRBV20-1 to TRBJ1-2; 8 nucleotides agree with TRBD1. In germline, CDR1 is DFQATT, CDR2 SNEGSKA (reference sequence). V trimming: 8 bases; J trimming: 0 bases; junction bases outside the gene matches: 8. The CDR3 extends over 14 amino acids. CDR3 residues: CSPVQGGANYGYTF. In DNA, the CDR3 is TGCAGTCCAGTACAGGGGGGAGCTAACTATGGCTACACCTTC.

This clonotype occurred a few times. A much larger clone is a single base away; this may be a read error. The V and J genes are TRBV20-1 and TRBJ2-7; D remains ambiguous. V lost 0 bases, J lost 1 base, and 22 bases lay in between. Germline-derived CDR1 and CDR2 are DFQATT and SNEGSKA (reference sequence). This CDR3 spans 18 amino acids. The CDR3: CSARDLLAADDMSYEQYF. CDR3 in DNA: TGCAGTGCTAGAGATCTATTAGCAGCTGACGACATGTCCTACGAGCAGTACTTC.